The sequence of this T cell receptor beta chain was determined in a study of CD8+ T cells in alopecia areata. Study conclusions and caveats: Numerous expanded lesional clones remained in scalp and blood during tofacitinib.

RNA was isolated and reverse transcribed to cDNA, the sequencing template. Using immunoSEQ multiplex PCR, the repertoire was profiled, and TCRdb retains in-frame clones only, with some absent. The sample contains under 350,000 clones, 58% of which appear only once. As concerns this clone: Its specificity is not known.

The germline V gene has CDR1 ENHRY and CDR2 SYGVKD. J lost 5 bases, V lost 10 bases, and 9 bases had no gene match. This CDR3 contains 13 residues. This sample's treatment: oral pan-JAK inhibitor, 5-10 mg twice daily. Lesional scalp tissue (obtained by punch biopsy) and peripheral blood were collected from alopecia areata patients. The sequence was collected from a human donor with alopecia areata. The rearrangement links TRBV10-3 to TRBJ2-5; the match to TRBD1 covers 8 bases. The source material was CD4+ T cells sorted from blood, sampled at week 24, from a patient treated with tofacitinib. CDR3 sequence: CATSGGAGETQYF. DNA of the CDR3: TGTGCCACCTCAGGGGGCGCGGGGGAGACCCAGTACTTC.